This T cell receptor (beta chain) was profiled in a study of blood T cell repertoires in COVID-19. Sequencing was performed with immunoSEQ multiplex PCR; in TCRdb, only in-frame clones are kept and a portion is missing. The data hold roughly 240,000 clones, with about nine tenths observed a single time. Germline CDR1 is SGHRS and CDR2 is YFSETQ. Germline trimming cut 0 bases from V and 3 bases from J; bases unmatched to any gene: 5. There are 16 residues in the CDR3. V gene TRBV5-1 combines with J gene TRBJ2-4; 8 bases align to TRBD1. The receptor's source is a woman in her 30s with acute COVID-19. The sequencing sample was made of PBMCs or T cells enriched from blood (not recorded which). This chain's CDR3 is CASSLAGGLVKNIQYF. CDR3 nucleotide sequence: TGCGCCAGCAGCTTGGCAGGGGGCTTGGTCAAAAACATTCAGTACTTC. The full variable domain, completed using reference TRBV5-1 and TRBJ2-4, is KAGVTQTPRYLIKTRGQQVTLSCSPISGHRSVSWYQQTPGQGLQFLFEYFSETQRNKGNFPGRFSGRQFSNSRSEMNVSTLELGDSALYLCASSLAGGLVKNIQYFGAGTRLSVL.